Below are 28 T cell receptor beta chains sequenced from a single sample in a study of OX40 agonist ivuxolimab in advanced cancers. Preparation of the library involved the immunoSEQ multiplex PCR assay. Drawn from immuneACCESS, this table holds only the in-frame rearrangements with V and J called that TCRdb kept. Clones are partly lost; checked studies trace under half to an unresolved V gene and leave the rest unexplained. Recorded for this sample are just under 65,000 clones; around 87% of them occurred a single time. The top ten clonotypes cover 10% to 12% of the sample. The sample was CD4+ or CD8+ T cells sorted from blood, taken in a trial of the OX40 agonist ivuxolimab. These receptors were collected from an adult with an advanced solid tumor such as melanoma, head and neck, liver or kidney cancer.

The chain uses TRBV6-5 and TRBJ2-1, with TRBD2 matching 10 bases. Germline V gene data show CDR1 as MNHEY and CDR2 as SVGAGI. The CDR3 has 15 amino acids. With V trimmed by 6 bases and J by 4 bases, 6 bases remained unmatched. CDR3: CASSPGTSEYNEQFF. For the CDR3, the DNA is TGTGCCAGCAGCCCCGGGACTAGCGAATACAATGAGCAGTTCTTC.

The rearrangement links TRBV6-6 to TRBJ1-1; 8 bases line up with TRBD1. This CDR3 comprises 13 residues. V lost 2 bases, J lost 4 bases, and 0 bases stayed unmatched. Germline V CDR1 and CDR2: MNHNY, SVGAGI (reference sequence). The CDR3 region has the DNA TGTGCCAGCAGTTACACAGGGGGCACTGAAGCTTTCTTT. Translation gives CASSYTGGTEAFF.

This clone has only one observation. The chain carries TRBV19 and TRBJ2-3, with a tentative D call TRBD1 (5 bases). This CDR3 is built from 13 residues. V was shortened by 3 bases and J by 6 bases, with 10 bases between the two germline ends. Germline values: CDR1 LNHDA, CDR2 SQIVND (reference sequence). CDR3 DNA sequence: TGTGCCAGTAGTATTATAGGGGCCGATACGCAGTATTTT. Protein sequence: CASSIIGADTQYF.

The chain couples TRBV28 to TRBJ1-1; 8 bases fit TRBD1. Trimming took 5 bases from V and 2 from J; bases not matched to a gene: 4. Germline V gene data show CDR1 as MDHEN and CDR2 as SYDVKM. This CDR3 is built from 14 residues. The CDR3 nucleotides read TGTGCCAGCAGTCCCGGGACAGGCAACACTGAAGCTTTCTTT. Translated: CASSPGTGNTEAFF.

The genes are TRBV7-8 and TRBJ2-7; no clear D. The CDR3 spans 16 residues. The V gene lost 2 bases and the J gene lost 2 bases, with 16 bases spanning the gap. From germline, CDR1 is SGHVS and CDR2 FQNEAQ. CDR3 amino acids: CASSLKGPFPPYEQYF. The CDR3, as DNA: TGTGCCAGCAGCTTAAAAGGGCCCTTCCCGCCCTACGAGCAGTACTTC.

The chain joins TRBV7-9 to TRBJ1-2, with 12 bases aligning to TRBD1. The CDR3 has 14 amino acids. CDR1 is SEHNR and CDR2 is FQNEAQ in the germline V gene (reference sequence). The V and J ends lost 5 bases and 8 bases, in that order; junction bases with no gene match: 6. In DNA, the CDR3 is TGTGCCAGCAGCAAGGGACAGGGGGCCCGGGGCTACACCTTC. It codes for CASSKGQGARGYTF.

This chain connects TRBV6-5 to TRBJ2-7; maybe TRBD2 (5 bases). Trimming shortened V by 0 bases and J by 5 bases, and 11 bases separated the two germline ends. Germline values: CDR1 MNHEY, CDR2 SVGAGI. CDR3 length equals 14 residues. CDR3 amino acids: CASSYSEEEDEQYF. The CDR3 coding sequence is TGTGCCAGCAGTTACTCGGAGGAGGAGGACGAGCAGTACTTC.

This chain connects TRBV4-2 to TRBJ1-3; tentatively, D is TRBD1 (5 bases). Germline CDR1 LGHNA, CDR2 YNFKEQ. The V end lost 1 base, the J end lost 0 bases, and 13 bases lay between the germline ends. This CDR3 is 17 amino acids long. The CDR3 reads CASSQAPNRNSGNTIYF. The CDR3 DNA is TGTGCCAGCAGCCAAGCCCCTAACAGGAACTCTGGAAACACCATATATTTT.

The CDR3 spells CASTNPGGGNEKLFF. CDR3 coding DNA: TGTGCCAGCACGAACCCCGGGGGAGGAAACGAAAAACTGTTTTTT. The rearrangement links TRBV18 to TRBJ1-4, with D perhaps TRBD1 (5 bases). Germline assignment: CDR1 KGHSH and CDR2 LQKENI. Trimming left V 8 bases short and J 8 bases short, with 21 bases between. There are 15 residues in the CDR3.

CDR3: CASSRTGGNSPLHF. CDR3 DNA: TGTGCCAGTAGTCGGACAGGTGGTAATTCACCCCTCCACTTT. The chain joins TRBV19 to TRBJ1-6; 7 nucleotides line up with TRBD1. The CDR3 is 14 amino acids. V trimming: 5 bases; J trimming: 6 bases; junction bases outside the gene matches: 4. The V gene's germline CDR1 is LNHDA and CDR2 SQIVND (reference sequence).

V is TRBV7-2 and J is TRBJ2-1, with 7 bases that match TRBD2. The CDR3 is 15 amino acids. Germline CDR1 is SGHTA and CDR2 is FQGNSA. Trimming took 6 bases from V and 2 from J; bases not matched to a gene: 7. CDR3 sequence reads: CASSDFSGPYNEQFF. The CDR3 DNA reads TGTGCCAGCAGTGACTTTAGCGGGCCCTACAATGAGCAGTTCTTC.

The CDR3 sequence: CASGFLGGVTGELFF. The CDR3 DNA sequence: TGTGCTAGTGGTTTTCTAGGGGGCGTCACCGGGGAGCTGTTTTTT. The chain uses TRBV12-5 and TRBJ2-2, with 7 bases fitting TRBD1. Germline values: CDR1 LGHNT, CDR2 FRNRAP. The CDR3 covers 15 residues. V shed 3 bases, J shed 4 bases, and the junction held 5 bases outside the gene matches.

This clone has only one observation. J is TRBJ2-7 and V is TRBV25-1; 7 bases fit TRBD1. Germline loops: CDR1 MGHDK, CDR2 SYGVNS. This CDR3 comprises 13 residues. Trimming took 4 bases from V and 6 from J; bases not matched to a gene: 6. The CDR3: CASSGTGESEQYF. CDR3 nucleotides: TGTGCCAGCAGTGGTACAGGGGAGTCCGAGCAGTACTTC.

The CDR3 region has the DNA TGTGCCAGCAGCCCTTTGGGGGTTGGGACAGATACGCAGTATTTT. This codes for CASSPLGVGTDTQYF. The rearrangement links TRBV7-3 to TRBJ2-3; possibly TRBD1 or TRBD2 for D (5 bases each). V shed 5 bases and J shed 3 bases, with 15 bases lying between them. This CDR3 contains 15 residues. CDR1 SGHTA and CDR2 FQGTGA come from the germline V gene.

The chain recombines TRBV19 with TRBJ2-2; D gene ambiguous. CDR3 length: 13 residues. Germline lookup yields CDR1 LNHDA and CDR2 SQIVND (reference sequence). Trimming removed 5 bases at V and 8 bases at J, with 12 bases between. The CDR3: CASSPTRIGELFF. In DNA, the CDR3 is TGTGCCAGTAGTCCGACGAGAATTGGGGAGCTGTTTTTT.

With regard to this clone: The identical CDR3 is also encoded by other nucleotide sequences in the sample. V and J are TRBV10-1 and TRBJ2-3, with 12 bases fitting TRBD2. V trimming: 6 bases; J trimming: 5 bases; junction bases outside the gene matches: 6. Germline CDR1 WNHNN, CDR2 SYGVQD (reference sequence). The CDR3 extends over 15 amino acids. CDR3 protein: CASSKTSGRGDTQYF. The CDR3 DNA reads as TGCGCCAGCAGCAAGACTAGCGGGAGAGGAGATACGCAGTATTTT.

The V gene is TRBV29-1, the J gene TRBJ2-1; D is undetermined. This CDR3 contains 12 residues. Germline CDR1 is SQVTM and CDR2 is ANQGSEA. V was trimmed by 2 bases and J by 3 bases, leaving 5 bases between them. This chain's CDR3 is CSVELGYNEQFF. The CDR3 region has the DNA TGCAGCGTTGAATTGGGCTACAATGAGCAGTTCTTC.

V usage is TRBV5-1 and J usage is TRBJ2-3; no firm D call. Trimming cost V 0 bases and J 0 bases, with 5 bases left between them. CDR1 SGHRS and CDR2 YFSETQ come from the germline V gene. CDR3 length: 14 residues. This chain's CDR3 is CASSLAQSTDTQYF. CDR3 bases: TGCGCCAGCAGCTTGGCCCAAAGCACAGATACGCAGTATTTT.

V is TRBV18 and J is TRBJ1-2, with 7 bases fitting TRBD1. CDR3 size: 14 residues. J was trimmed by 4 bases and V by 2 bases; bases with no gene match: 4. Per the germline V gene, CDR1 is KGHSH and CDR2 is LQKENI. This chain's CDR3 is CASSPEPGGYGYTF. The CDR3 DNA follows: TGTGCCAGCTCACCAGAACCAGGGGGCTATGGCTACACCTTC.

The sample holds one count of this clone. The chain uses TRBV2 and TRBJ1-6; possible D gene TRBD1, 5 bases. This CDR3 region has 15 residues. Germline V gives CDR1 SNHLY, CDR2 FYNNEI. V was shortened by 6 bases and J by 2 bases, with 11 bases between the two germline ends. DNA for the CDR3: TGTGCCAGCAGGAAGGGGACGGCCTATAATTCACCCCTCCACTTT. It encodes CASRKGTAYNSPLHF.

The V and J genes are TRBV29-1 and TRBJ2-7; 8 bases fit TRBD1. Losses at the gene ends were 3 bases for V and 3 bases for J; bases not matched to a gene: 13. CDR3 size: 16 residues. The germline V gene encodes CDR1 SQVTM and CDR2 ANQGSEA. In DNA, the CDR3 is TGCAGCGTTGAGGAGGCCCAGGGGGCCTCCGACTACGAGCAGTACTTC. This encodes CSVEEAQGASDYEQYF.

The chain links TRBV7-9 to TRBJ2-5; D remains ambiguous. CDR1 and CDR2 from the germline V gene are SEHNR and FQNEAQ (reference sequence). V lost 11 bases and J lost 4, with 14 bases in between. The CDR3 totals 12 residues. This CDR3 is CAGSTVGETQYF. The CDR3 nucleotides are TGTGCCGGTTCAACAGTGGGAGAGACCCAGTACTTC.

The chain employs TRBV27 and TRBJ2-7, with 8 bases that match TRBD1. Looked up from germline, CDR1 is MNHEY and CDR2 is SMNVEV (reference sequence). The CDR3 spans 17 residues. V dropped 3 bases and J dropped 3; count of bases not matched to a gene: 13. The DNA of the CDR3 is TGTGCCAGCAGTTTTAGTCGGCCTGCAGGGGGCATCTACGAGCAGTACTTC. Translating it yields CASSFSRPAGGIYEQYF.

The chain employs TRBV18 and TRBJ1-4; no definite D call. V was cut by 2 bases and J by 0 bases, with 4 bases left in between. The V gene's germline CDR1 is KGHSH and CDR2 LQKENI. The CDR3 contains 14 residues. This chain's CDR3 is CASSPASTNEKLFF. The CDR3 bases are TGTGCCAGCTCACCAGCGTCAACTAATGAAAAACTGTTTTTT. Complete variable domain (other parts from reference TRBV18 and TRBJ1-4): NAGVMQNPRHLVRRRGQEARLRCSPMKGHSHVYWYRQLPEEGLKFMVYLQKENIIDESGMPKERFSAEFPKEGPSILRIQQVVRGDSAAYFCASSPASTNEKLFFGSGTQLSVL.

V gene TRBV9 combines with J gene TRBJ2-1; TRBD2 matches at 13 bases. J lost 0 bases, V lost 3 bases, and 3 bases had no gene match. The CDR3 runs 17 residues. The germline V gene encodes CDR1 SGDLS and CDR2 YYNGEE. DNA for the CDR3: TGTGCCAGCAGCGGTTGGACTAGCGGGAGCTCCTACAATGAGCAGTTCTTC. Its protein is CASSGWTSGSSYNEQFF.

This chain connects TRBV19 to TRBJ1-6; 8 nucleotides match TRBD1. Germline CDR1 LNHDA, CDR2 SQIVND (reference sequence). The CDR3 runs 16 residues. V lost 3 bases and J lost 10; bases outside the gene matches: 11. The CDR3 DNA reads as TGTGCCAGTAGTATTAGGACAGGGTCGCGGAAGTCACCCCTCCACTTT. As protein: CASSIRTGSRKSPLHF.

This rearrangement joins TRBV7-9 to TRBJ2-1; TRBD2 matches 9 bases. The CDR3 is 14 amino acids. J gave up 9 bases and V 3 bases, and 6 bases lay outside the gene matches. Germline V gene sequence: CDR1 SEHNR, CDR2 FQNEAQ (reference sequence). CDR3 sequence: CASSFGSGSVEQFF. CDR3 nucleotides: TGTGCCAGCAGCTTCGGTAGCGGGAGCGTTGAGCAGTTCTTC.

J is TRBJ2-7 and V is TRBV7-9; D might be TRBD2 (7 bases). There are 15 residues in the CDR3. V was cut by 5 bases and J by 4 bases, with 18 bases left in between. Germline V CDR1 and CDR2: SEHNR, FQNEAQ (reference sequence). CDR3 sequence reads: CASSLGGGIGYEQYF. CDR3 nucleotides: TGTGCCAGCAGCCTGGGGGGGGGCATCGGTTACGAGCAGTACTTC.